Detailed here is one T cell receptor (beta chain). Its antigen is still unknown. Free of recent acute infections or vaccinations, the donors were healthy HIV-negative adults. V was trimmed by 0 bases and J by 7 bases, leaving 6 bases between them. Germline V gene sequence: CDR1 LNHNV, CDR2 YYDKDF (reference sequence). This CDR3 has 12 residues. The data derive from a study of shared clonotypes between healthy human individuals. Genomic DNA belonging to each subset was distributed in equal measure over several immunoSEQ plates. Some 32,000 T cell genomes, or about 270 ng DNA, went into replicate PCRs of unsorted PBMC. Profiling relied on immunoSEQ multiplex PCR, and the TCRdb table lists in-frame clones only, not all of them. The table lists 450,000 to 500,000 clones, about 78% of them singletons. Overall study findings and caveats: Tissue TCR repertoires likely differ from these blood-only repertoires.

The TCR comes from a woman in her thirties or forties in good health. Some clones in this sample may be carry-over from other donors' samples. This chain links TRBV15 with TRBJ1-2; D not certain. The material sequenced was PBMCs. CDR3 loop: CATSRDDTGYTF. The CDR3 coding sequence is TGTGCCACCAGCAGAGACGACACTGGCTACACCTTC.